This T cell receptor beta chain was identified during a study of STAT5B mutations in CD4+ large granular lymphocyte leukemia. General study points: No patients shared main leukemic clonotypes, though roughly 27% appeared at low frequency elsewhere. Without putative leukemic clones, patient CD4-sorted repertoires remained more clonal than healthy CD4+ repertoires. Higher CD4+ than CD8+ T-LGLL clonality might reflect small sample size.

The V and J ends lost 0 bases and 1 base respectively, with 7 bases between them. In germline, CDR1 is LNHNV, CDR2 YYDKDF (reference sequence). The CDR3 loop spans 14 amino acids. The assay was immunoSEQ multiplex PCR, and TCRdb's table has in-frame clones only and misses some. The sample records just over 25,000 clones, 81% being singletons. Note on this clone: What it recognizes is unknown.

Controls came from buffy coats of healthy blood donors. The sample taken for sequencing was CD4+ T cells from blood buffy coats. This clonotype was obtained from a human donor in good health. The rearrangement links TRBV15 to TRBJ2-7, with D possibly being TRBD1 (5 bases). The CDR3 DNA follows: TGTGCCACCAGCAGAGATAGGGGTTCCTACGAGCAGTACTTC. This encodes CATSRDRGSYEQYF.